A selection of T cell receptor beta chains follows, all from one sample in a study of graft-versus-host responses after intestinal transplantation. Only in-frame clones appear in the TCRdb table, and some are missing; sequencing was by immunoSEQ multiplex PCR. The data show about 71,000 clones, about 92% seen once. These receptors' antigens are unknown. The source material was unstimulated CD8+ T cells sorted from spleen or lymph node cells, sampled before intestinal transplant. The receptors were gathered from a human donor who received an intestinal transplant. The CDR3 runs from the conserved cysteine through the conserved F or W. A D gene is named only where the DNA matches it firmly. Size is stated for part of the rows, as once, few or many counts, or as a class when the clone is expanded.

CASSFNSNQPQHF,TGTGCCAGCAGTTTCAATAGCAATCAGCCCCAGCATTTT,TRBV6-5,.,.,TRBJ1-5
CASSQWAPNYGYTF,TGCGCCAGCAGTCAATGGGCCCCTAACTATGGCTACACCTTC,TRBV23-1,.,.,TRBJ1-2
CASSASGTGPNYEQYF,TGTGCCAGCAGCGCTTCCGGGACAGGGCCCAACTACGAGCAGTACTTC,TRBV5-4,TRBD1,.,TRBJ2-7
CASSPTGSGNEQFF,TGTGCCAGCAGCCCGACAGGGTCAGGGAATGAGCAGTTCTTC,TRBV9,TRBD1,.,TRBJ2-1
CASSLWGLHTEAFF,TGTGCCAGCAGCTTATGGGGGCTGCACACTGAAGCTTTCTTT,TRBV5-8,.,.,TRBJ1-1
CASSTRDNELYEQYF,TGTGCCAGCAGTACCCGGGACAACGAGCTCTACGAGCAGTACTTC,TRBV2,.,.,TRBJ2-7
CASSFAESYEQYF,TGTGCCAGCAGCTTTGCAGAATCCTACGAGCAGTACTTC,TRBV7-9,.,.,TRBJ2-7
CASSYLRSGTEAFF,TGTGCCAGCAGTTACCTTAGGTCGGGCACTGAAGCTTTCTTT,TRBV6-6,.,.,TRBJ1-1
CASSSGPGAIYTF,TGTGCCAGCAGCTCGGGACCAGGGGCCATCTACACCTTC,TRBV11-2,.,.,TRBJ1-2
CASRPTSGGSVGEQFF,TGTGCCAGCAGACCCACCAGCGGGGGGAGTGTGGGTGAGCAGTTCTTC,TRBV9,TRBD2,.,TRBJ2-1
CASSLASTDEQFF,TGTGCCAGCAGCTTAGCTAGTACGGATGAGCAGTTCTTC,TRBV7-2,.,.,TRBJ2-1
CASSVRAEGDTQYF,TGTGCCAGCAGCGTCCGGGCGGAGGGAGATACGCAGTATTTT,TRBV9,.,.,TRBJ2-3
CASTHRGELRQHSPEAFF,TGTGCCAGCACCCACCGGGGGGAACTAAGGCAACACTCCCCTGAAGCTTTCTTT,TRBV11-3,.,.,TRBJ1-1
CASTGIGTASNTGELFF,TGCGCCAGCACCGGTATCGGGACAGCTTCGAACACCGGGGAGCTGTTTTTT,TRBV4-1,TRBD1,.,TRBJ2-2
CASSAGGPEQYF,TGTGCCAGCAGCGCGGGGGGGCCCGAGCAGTACTTC,TRBV9,TRBD2,.,TRBJ2-7
CASSFSGGEQYF,TGTGCCAGCAGCTTTTCGGGGGGCGAGCAGTACTTC,TRBV11-3,TRBD2,.,TRBJ2-7
CASSVAGEGYEQYF,TGTGCCAGCAGCGTAGCGGGGGAGGGATACGAGCAGTACTTC,TRBV9,TRBD2,.,TRBJ2-7
CASSPSGGVTGELFF,TGTGCCAGCAGCCCTAGCGGGGGGGTCACCGGGGAGCTGTTTTTT,TRBV7-9,TRBD2,.,TRBJ2-2
CASSPIAGATSYNEQFF,TGCGCCAGCAGCCCAATAGCGGGGGCCACCTCCTACAATGAGCAGTTCTTC,TRBV4-1,TRBD2,.,TRBJ2-1
CASSRGGYQPQHF,TGTGCCAGCAGCCGGGGAGGCTATCAGCCCCAGCATTTT,TRBV16,.,.,TRBJ1-5
CASSAGTGGIEQYF,TGCGCCAGCAGCGCGGGGACAGGGGGAATTGAGCAGTACTTC,TRBV5-1,TRBD1,once,TRBJ2-7
CASSQGNRGDQPQHF,TGCGCCAGCAGCCAAGGGAACAGGGGTGATCAGCCCCAGCATTTT,TRBV4-1,TRBD1,.,TRBJ1-5
CASSFGAAYTEAFF,TGTGCCAGCAGCTTTGGGGCCGCCTACACTGAAGCTTTCTTT,TRBV5-6,.,.,TRBJ1-1
CASGTGDYEQYF,TGTGCCAGTGGGACAGGAGACTACGAGCAGTACTTC,TRBV19,TRBD1,.,TRBJ2-7
CASSLGPAGSPLHF,TGTGCCAGCAGCTTAGGGCCTGCAGGTTCACCCCTCCACTTT,TRBV7-2,.,.,TRBJ1-6
CASSLGLAGSYEQYF,TGTGCCAGCAGCTTAGGGCTAGCGGGGTCGTACGAGCAGTACTTC,TRBV13,TRBD2,.,TRBJ2-7
CASSPGTGGSRTEAFF,TGCGCCAGCAGCCCCGGGACAGGGGGGAGTCGCACTGAAGCTTTCTTT,TRBV5-1,TRBD1,.,TRBJ1-1
CAISEWQYYGYTF,TGTGCCATCAGTGAGTGGCAGTACTATGGCTACACCTTC,TRBV10-3,.,.,TRBJ1-2
CASSSDTLGAFF,TGTGCCAGCAGCTCTGACACCCTTGGAGCTTTCTTT,TRBV9,.,.,TRBJ1-1
CASSLVGGNNQPQHF,TGTGCCAGCAGCTTAGTCGGAGGGAACAATCAGCCCCAGCATTTT,TRBV11-2,.,.,TRBJ1-5
CASSTDRGISYEQYF,TGTGCCAGCAGCACTGACAGGGGGATCTCCTACGAGCAGTACTTC,TRBV27,TRBD1,.,TRBJ2-7
CASSSSGGGNQPQHF,TGTGCCAGCAGCTCCTCCGGCGGAGGCAATCAGCCCCAGCATTTT,TRBV7-9,.,.,TRBJ1-5
CASSGTGVTEAFF,TGTGCCAGCAGTGGAACAGGGGTCACTGAAGCTTTCTTT,TRBV25-1,TRBD1,once,TRBJ1-1
CASSYYGGPNEKLFF,TGTGCCAGCAGTTACTACGGGGGGCCTAATGAAAAACTGTTTTTT,TRBV6-5,.,.,TRBJ1-4
CASSAPTGGEAGYTF,TGTGCCAGCAGCGCCCCGACAGGGGGCGAGGCTGGCTACACCTTC,TRBV9,TRBD1,.,TRBJ1-2
CASSPDRGNTEAFF,TGTGCCAGCAGCCCCGACAGGGGGAACACTGAGGCTTTCTTT,TRBV7-9,TRBD1,.,TRBJ1-1
CASSIQGIGETQYF,TGTGCCAGCAGCATACAGGGTATTGGGGAGACCCAGTACTTC,TRBV5-6,.,once,TRBJ2-5
CASSLEDRGQSYEQYF,TGTGCCAGCAGCTTAGAAGACAGGGGGCAATCTTACGAGCAGTACTTC,TRBV7-9,TRBD1,.,TRBJ2-7